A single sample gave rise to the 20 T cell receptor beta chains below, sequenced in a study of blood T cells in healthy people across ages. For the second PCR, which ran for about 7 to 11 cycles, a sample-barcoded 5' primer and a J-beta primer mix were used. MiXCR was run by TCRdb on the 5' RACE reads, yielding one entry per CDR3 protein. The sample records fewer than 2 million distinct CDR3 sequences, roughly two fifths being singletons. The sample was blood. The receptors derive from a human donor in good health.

CDR3 DNA sequence: TGTGCCAGCAGCTTGGGGGTCAGGAACGAGCAGTACTTC. Amino acid sequence: CASSLGVRNEQYF. V and J are TRBV5-6 and TRBJ2-4; D unclear. TRBJ2-7 matches the DNA end more closely, so the J call is doubtful. The CDR3 loop spans 13 amino acids. CDR1 SGHDT and CDR2 YYEEEE come from the germline V gene.

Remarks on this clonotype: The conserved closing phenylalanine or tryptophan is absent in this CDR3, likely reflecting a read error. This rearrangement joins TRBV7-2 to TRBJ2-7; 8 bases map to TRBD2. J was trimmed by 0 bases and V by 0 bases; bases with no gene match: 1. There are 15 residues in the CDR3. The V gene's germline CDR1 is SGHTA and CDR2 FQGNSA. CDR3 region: CASSLATSGSYEQYL. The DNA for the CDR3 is TGTGCCAGCAGCTTAGCTACTAGCGGCTCCTACGAGCAGTACTTG.

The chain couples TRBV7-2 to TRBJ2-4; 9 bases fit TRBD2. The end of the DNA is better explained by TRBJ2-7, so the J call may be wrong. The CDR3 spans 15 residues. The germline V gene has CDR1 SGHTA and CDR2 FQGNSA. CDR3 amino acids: CASSFGGGGVYEQYF. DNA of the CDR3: TGTGCCAGCAGCTTTGGAGGCGGGGGGGTTTACGAGCAGTACTTC.

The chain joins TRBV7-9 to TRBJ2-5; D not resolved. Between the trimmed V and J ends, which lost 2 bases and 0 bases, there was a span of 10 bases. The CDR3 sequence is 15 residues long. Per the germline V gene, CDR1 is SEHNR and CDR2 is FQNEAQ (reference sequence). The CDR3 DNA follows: TGTGCCAGCAGCTTACAAAGAGACAACCAAGAGACCCAGTACTTC. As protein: CASSLQRDNQETQYF. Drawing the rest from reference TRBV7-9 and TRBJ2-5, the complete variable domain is DTGVSQNPRHKITKRGQNVTFRCDPISEHNRLYWYRQTLGQGPEFLTYFQNEAQLEKSRLLSDRFSAERPKGSFSTLEIQRTEQGDSAMYLCASSLQRDNQETQYFGPGTRLLVL.

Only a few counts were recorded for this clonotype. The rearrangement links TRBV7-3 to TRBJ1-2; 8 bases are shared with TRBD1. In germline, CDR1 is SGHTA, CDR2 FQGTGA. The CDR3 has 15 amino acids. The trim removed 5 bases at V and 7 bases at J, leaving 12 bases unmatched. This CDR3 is CASSPGPTGVGGYTF. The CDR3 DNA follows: TGTGCCAGCAGCCCCGGACCGACAGGGGTAGGTGGCTACACCTTC.

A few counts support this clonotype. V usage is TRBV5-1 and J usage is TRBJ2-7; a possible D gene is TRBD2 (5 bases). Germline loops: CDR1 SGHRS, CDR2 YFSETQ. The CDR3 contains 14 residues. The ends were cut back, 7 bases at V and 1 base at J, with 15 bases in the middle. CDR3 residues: CASGIGGLSYEQYF. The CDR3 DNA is TGCGCCAGCGGAATTGGAGGTTTGTCCTACGAGCAGTACTTC.

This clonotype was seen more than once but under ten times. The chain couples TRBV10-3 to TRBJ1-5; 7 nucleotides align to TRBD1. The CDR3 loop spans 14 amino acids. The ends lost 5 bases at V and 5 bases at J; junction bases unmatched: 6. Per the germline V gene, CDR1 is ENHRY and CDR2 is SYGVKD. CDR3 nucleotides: TGTGCCATCAGTCTGACAGGGCAGGATCAGCCCCAGCATTTT. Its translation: CAISLTGQDQPQHF.

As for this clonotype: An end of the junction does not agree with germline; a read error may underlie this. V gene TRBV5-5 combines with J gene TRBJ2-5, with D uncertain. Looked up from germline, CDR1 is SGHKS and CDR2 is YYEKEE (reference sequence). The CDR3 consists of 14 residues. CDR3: CACSPRTSQETQYF. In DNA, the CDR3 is TGTGCCTGCAGCCCAAGAACCTCACAAGAGACCCAGTACTTC.

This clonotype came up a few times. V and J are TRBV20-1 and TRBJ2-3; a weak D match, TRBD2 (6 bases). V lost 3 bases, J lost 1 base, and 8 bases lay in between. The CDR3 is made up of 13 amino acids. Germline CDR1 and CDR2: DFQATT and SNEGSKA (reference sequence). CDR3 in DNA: TGCAGTGCTAGGGAGGGAGGCACAGATACGCAGTATTTT. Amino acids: CSAREGGTDTQYF.

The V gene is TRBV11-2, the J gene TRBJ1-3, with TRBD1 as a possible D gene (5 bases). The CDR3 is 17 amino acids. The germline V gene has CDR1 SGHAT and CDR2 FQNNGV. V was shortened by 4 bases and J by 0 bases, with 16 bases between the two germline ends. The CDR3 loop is CASSSQGFQFSGNTIYF. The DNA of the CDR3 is TGTGCCAGCAGCTCCCAGGGTTTTCAGTTCTCTGGAAACACCATATATTTT.

The DNA for the CDR3 is TGTGCCATCAGTGAGTCGGGCCGGACGGGGAGGGAGACCCAGTACTTC. Its protein product is CAISESGRTGRETQYF. J is TRBJ2-5 and V is TRBV10-3; D perhaps matches TRBD2 (6 bases). The CDR3 is made up of 16 amino acids. V shed 0 bases and J shed 5 bases, with 16 bases lying between them. The V gene's germline CDR1 is ENHRY and CDR2 SYGVKD.

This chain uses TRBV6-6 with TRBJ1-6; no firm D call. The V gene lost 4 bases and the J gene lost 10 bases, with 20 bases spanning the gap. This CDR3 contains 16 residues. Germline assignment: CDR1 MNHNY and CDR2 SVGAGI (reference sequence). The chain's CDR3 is CASSFEWGAIASPLHF. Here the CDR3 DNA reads TGTGCCAGCAGTTTCGAGTGGGGTGCGATAGCGTCACCCCTCCACTTT.

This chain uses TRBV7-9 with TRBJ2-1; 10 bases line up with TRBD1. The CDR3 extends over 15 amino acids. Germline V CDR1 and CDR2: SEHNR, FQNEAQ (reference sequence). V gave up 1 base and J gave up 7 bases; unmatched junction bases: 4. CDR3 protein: CASSLEVGQGNEQFF. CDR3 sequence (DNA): TGTGCCAGCAGCTTAGAAGTGGGACAGGGGAATGAGCAGTTCTTC.

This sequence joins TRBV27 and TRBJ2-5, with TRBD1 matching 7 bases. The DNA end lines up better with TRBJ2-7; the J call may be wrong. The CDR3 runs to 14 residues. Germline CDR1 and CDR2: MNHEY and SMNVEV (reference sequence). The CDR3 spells CASSPGTVGHEQYF. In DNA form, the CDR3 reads TGTGCCAGCAGTCCCGGGACAGTAGGCCACGAGCAGTACTTC.

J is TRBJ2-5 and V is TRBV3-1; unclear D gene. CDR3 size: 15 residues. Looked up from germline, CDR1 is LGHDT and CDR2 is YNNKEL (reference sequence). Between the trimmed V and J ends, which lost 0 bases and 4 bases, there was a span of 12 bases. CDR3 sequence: CASSQDSGEVETQYF. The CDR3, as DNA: TGTGCCAGCAGCCAAGATAGTGGTGAGGTAGAGACCCAGTACTTC.

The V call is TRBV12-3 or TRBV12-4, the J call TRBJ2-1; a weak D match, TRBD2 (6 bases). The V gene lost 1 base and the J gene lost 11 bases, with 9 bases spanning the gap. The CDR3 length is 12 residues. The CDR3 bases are TGTGCCAGCAGTTTAGTCGGGACTCAGCAGTTCTTC. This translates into CASSLVGTQQFF.

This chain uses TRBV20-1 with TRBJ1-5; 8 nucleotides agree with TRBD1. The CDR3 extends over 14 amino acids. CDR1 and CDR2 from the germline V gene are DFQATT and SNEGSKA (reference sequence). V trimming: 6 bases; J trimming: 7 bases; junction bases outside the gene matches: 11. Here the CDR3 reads CSASIAGGRQPQHF. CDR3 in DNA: TGCAGTGCGTCAATCGCAGGGGGCCGGCAGCCCCAGCATTTT.

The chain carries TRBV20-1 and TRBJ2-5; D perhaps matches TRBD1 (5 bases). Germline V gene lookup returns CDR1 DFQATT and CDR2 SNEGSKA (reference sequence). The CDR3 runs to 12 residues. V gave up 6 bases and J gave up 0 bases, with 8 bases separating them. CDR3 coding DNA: TGCAGTGCCGACAGCTACCAAGAGACCCAGTACTTC. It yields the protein CSADSYQETQYF.

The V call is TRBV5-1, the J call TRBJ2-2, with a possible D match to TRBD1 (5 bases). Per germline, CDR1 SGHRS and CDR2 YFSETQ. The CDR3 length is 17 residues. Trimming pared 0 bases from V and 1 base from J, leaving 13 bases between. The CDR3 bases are TGCGCCAGCAGCTTGGCGACAGCCGAACAGAACACCGGGGAGCTGTTTTTT. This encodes CASSLATAEQNTGELFF.

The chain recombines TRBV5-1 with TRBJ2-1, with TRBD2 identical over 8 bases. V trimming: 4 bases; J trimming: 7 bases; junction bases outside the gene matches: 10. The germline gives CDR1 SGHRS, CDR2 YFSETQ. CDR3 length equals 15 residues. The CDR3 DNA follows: TGCGCCAGCAGCCCCTACCGGGGGGGCAGAAATGAGCAGTTCTTC. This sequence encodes CASSPYRGGRNEQFF.